The T cell receptor beta chain under discussion was sequenced for a study of shared clonotypes between healthy human individuals. In the study overall: A couple of female and three male donors aged 18 to 49 were enrolled. Study-level findings and limits: Memory subsets generally showed lower estimated richness than naive subsets. Some clonotypes were shared by all four sorted-subset donors, while others were not shared. The non-shared ones had lower generation probabilities than the shared ones.

TCRdb's table, derived via immunoSEQ multiplex PCR, lists solely in-frame clones and lacks some. This sample has 400,000 or so clones, with 90% to 98% found just once. The CDR3 extends over 17 amino acids. Concerning this clone itself: Antigen unknown.

The sequence was obtained from a man younger than 45 in good health. Sequenced sample: memory CD8+ T cells sorted from blood. The subset: CD45RO+ cells pooled with CCR7-negative TemRA cells. This chain links TRBV21-1 with TRBJ2-5; the D call in the table, TRBD1, was not verified against the DNA. TRBV21-1 is a recognized pseudogene. The CDR3 loop reads CASSKALWTGRRETQYF. The CDR3 DNA reads TGTGCCAGCAGCAAAGCGCTTTGGACAGGGAGGAGGGAGACCCAGTACTTC.